The clone carrying this T cell receptor beta chain was seen only a few times. Its antigen is undetermined. The PCR made use of 60 Vbeta and 13 Jbeta primers. Here immunoSEQ multiplex PCR was the method, and the copy in TCRdb shows in-frame clones only, minus some. The sample has about 140,000 clones, more than 75% seen once. The data belong to a study of cytomegalovirus exposure and HLA in healthy donors. Study-level background: The Caucasian-associated ancestry cluster held around 76% of over 350 genotyped donors.

Per the germline V gene, CDR1 is GTSNPN and CDR2 is SVGIG (reference sequence). Trimming left V 2 bases short and J 5 bases short, with 17 bases between. This CDR3 comprises 15 residues. Broader study findings: The study designated some 180 TCR beta chains cytomegalovirus-associated.

This rearrangement joins TRBV30 to TRBJ2-3; perhaps TRBD1 as D (6 bases). The clonotype originates from a man between 18 and 29 years old in good health and CMV-seronegative. Source material: PBMCs. CDR3 in DNA: TGTGCCTGGAGTCTGCAGACAGGATCCCGAGATACGCAGTATTTT. Its translation: CAWSLQTGSRDTQYF.